The clone carrying this TCR beta chain was seen at least ten times. No antigen is known for it. TCRdb used MiXCR to reprocess the 5' RACE reads, holding one entry per CDR3 protein. The sample includes 30,000 to 35,000 distinct CDR3 sequences, less than 40% of them seen just once. CDR3 size: 13 residues. The V gene lost 1 base and the J gene lost 2 bases, with 3 bases spanning the gap. The sample is drawn from a study of CD8 T cells in ankylosing spondylitis. Study-wide findings and caveats: A CD8+ phenotype characterized the disease-linked clones, which were relatively rare in peripheral blood.

The specimen sequenced was synovial fluid, either unsorted or a sorted T cell fraction (not recorded which). The chain recombines TRBV12-3 or TRBV12-4 with TRBJ2-1; the D is unclear. The receptor was derived from a male donor with ankylosing spondylitis. The CDR3 DNA is TGTGCCAGCAGTTTAGTGGCCTACAATGAGCAGTTCTTC. It yields the protein CASSLVAYNEQFF.